This TCR beta chain was recorded in a study of blood T cell repertoires in COVID-19. Background on the study: There were acute and convalescent COVID-19 samples, and they came from the United States, Italy and Spain. PBMCs, B-cell-depleted T cells, or T cells provided the cDNA or gDNA that made up the material.

Per the original methods: Estimated nucleated cell counts came from reference gene primer amplification. Sequencing was performed with immunoSEQ multiplex PCR; in TCRdb, only in-frame clones are kept and a portion is missing. Clonal size and the V and J genes are those of that table, whereas D and trimming came from the DNA. The table records about 210,000 clones, 84% of them present only once. Trimming removed 5 bases at V and 5 bases at J, with 12 bases between. The CDR3 extends over 14 amino acids. Germline V gives CDR1 SGHTA, CDR2 FQGNSA. Sequenced input: peripheral blood. This TCR was sampled from a woman aged 50 to 65 with active or convalescent COVID-19. The rearrangement links TRBV7-2 to TRBJ1-4; D remains unclear. CDR3 sequence reads: CASSRPQRNEKLFF. CDR3 DNA: TGTGCCAGCAGCCGCCCGCAGAGGAATGAAAAACTGTTTTTT.